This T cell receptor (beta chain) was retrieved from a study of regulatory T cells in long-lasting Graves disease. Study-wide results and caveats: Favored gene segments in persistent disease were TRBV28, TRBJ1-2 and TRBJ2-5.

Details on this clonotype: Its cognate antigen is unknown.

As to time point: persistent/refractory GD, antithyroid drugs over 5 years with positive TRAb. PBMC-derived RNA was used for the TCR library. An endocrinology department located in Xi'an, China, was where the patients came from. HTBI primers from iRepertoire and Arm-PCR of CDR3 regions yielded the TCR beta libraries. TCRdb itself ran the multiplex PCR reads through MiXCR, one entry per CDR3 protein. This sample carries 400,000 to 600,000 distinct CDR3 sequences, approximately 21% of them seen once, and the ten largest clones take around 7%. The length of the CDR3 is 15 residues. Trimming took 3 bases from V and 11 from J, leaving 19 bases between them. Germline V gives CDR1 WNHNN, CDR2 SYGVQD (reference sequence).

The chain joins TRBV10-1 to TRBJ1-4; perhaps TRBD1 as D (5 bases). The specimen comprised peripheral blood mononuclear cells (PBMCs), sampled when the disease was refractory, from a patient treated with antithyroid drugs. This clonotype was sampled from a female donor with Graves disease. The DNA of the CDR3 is TGCGCCAGCAGTGAAGCGGGGGGGGGTCGGCAGAAACTGTTTTTT. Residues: CASSEAGGGRQKLFF.